The clone carrying this T cell receptor (beta chain) was observed a handful of times. The target antigen is unknown. TCRdb re-derived calls from the RACE reads in MiXCR, one entry per CDR3 protein. The repertoire holds approximately 79,000 distinct CDR3 sequences, approximately 8% seen once, with about 1.4% in the top ten. The CDR3 runs to 12 residues. Trimming cost V 5 bases and J 4 bases, with 9 bases left between them. Per germline, CDR1 SEHNR and CDR2 FQNEAQ (reference sequence). Time point given: healthy volunteer bleed at 6 weeks. The template was total RNA from unfractionated whole blood. This sample stems from a study of human T cells and chemical hapten exposure. On the study more broadly: Minor pooled library volume differences mainly drove per-sample TCR yield variation.

Findings and caveats of the study: TCRs above 1 in 1000 frequency stayed constant with DPC sensitization.

The chain carries TRBV7-9 and TRBJ2-7; a weak D match, TRBD1 (5 bases). The TCR was taken from a male donor in good health. Some clones in this sample may be carry-over from other donors' samples. Sequences were obtained from whole blood. The DNA for the CDR3 is TGTGCCAGCAGCCAGACAGATTACGAGCAGTACTTC. Translating it yields CASSQTDYEQYF.